This T cell receptor (beta chain) is drawn from a study of early T cells in non-severe SARS-CoV-2 infection. TCRdb fed the 5' RACE reads into MiXCR, producing one record per CDR3 protein. The table lists 25,000 to 30,000 distinct CDR3 sequences, less than 6.5% of them singletons. Germline CDR1 reads KGHDR; CDR2 reads SFDVKD. The CDR3 is made up of 17 amino acids. J was trimmed by 0 bases and V by 3 bases; bases with no gene match: 7. This clonotype was picked up many times. The chain couples TRBV24-1 to TRBJ2-3, with TRBD1 identical over 8 bases. The TCR originated in an adult who was a healthcare worker with PCR-confirmed SARS-CoV-2 infection or an uninfected control (not recorded which). The sample taken for sequencing was whole blood. CDR3 residues: CATSDPRQGFSTDTQYF. The CDR3 DNA reads TGTGCCACCAGTGATCCGAGACAGGGGTTTAGCACAGATACGCAGTATTTT.